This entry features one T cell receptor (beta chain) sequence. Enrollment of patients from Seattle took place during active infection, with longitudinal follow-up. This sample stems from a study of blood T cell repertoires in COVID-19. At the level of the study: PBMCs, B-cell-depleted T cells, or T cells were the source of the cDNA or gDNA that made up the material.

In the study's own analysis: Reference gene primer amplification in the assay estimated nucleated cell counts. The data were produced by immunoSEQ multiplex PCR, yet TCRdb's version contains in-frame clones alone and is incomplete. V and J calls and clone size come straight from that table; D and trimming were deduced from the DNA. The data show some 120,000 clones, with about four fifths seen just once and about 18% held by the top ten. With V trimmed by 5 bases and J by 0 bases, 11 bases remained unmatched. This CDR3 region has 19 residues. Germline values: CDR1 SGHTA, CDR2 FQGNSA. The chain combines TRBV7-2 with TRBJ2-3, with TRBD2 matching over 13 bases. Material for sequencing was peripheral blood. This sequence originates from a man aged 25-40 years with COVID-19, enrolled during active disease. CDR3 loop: CASSTPRTSGGPSTDTQYF. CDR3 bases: TGTGCCAGCAGCACACCGAGGACTAGCGGGGGTCCTAGCACAGATACGCAGTATTTT.